This T cell receptor (beta chain) was captured in a study of technical replicates of blood from several donors (dated by TCRdb to the late 2010s). Libraries were constructed by the immunoSEQ multiplex PCR assay. TCRdb re-hosts the immuneACCESS table, in-frame sequences only. Its copies lack some clones; in the studies checked, an unresolved V gene accounts for under half of them, and the cause for the rest is not known. The sample profile shows about 15,000 clones; just over 85% of them were found once. 9.5% to 15% of the sample comes from the top ten. Measured from the cysteine to the phenylalanine, the CDR3 is 15 residues long. Only the CDR3 region is kept as DNA, spanning 45 bases read in frame from base 1. Trimming costs V 4 bases and J 2 bases, and their ends lie 13 bases apart. From the germline V gene, CDR1 is SGHRS and CDR2 is YFSETQ. On this clone itself: Its target antigen remains unknown. Base-call qualities are not available, and no considerably larger clone is one nucleotide away.

This clonotype was obtained from a human donor in good health. Source material: PBMCs. The V gene is TRBV5-1 and the J gene is TRBJ2-1, with the identity of the D gene unclear. The nucleotide sequence is given as TGCGCCAGCAGCAGCCCGGAGAACCCCTACAATGAGCAGTTCTTC. Protein translation: CASSSPENPYNEQFF.